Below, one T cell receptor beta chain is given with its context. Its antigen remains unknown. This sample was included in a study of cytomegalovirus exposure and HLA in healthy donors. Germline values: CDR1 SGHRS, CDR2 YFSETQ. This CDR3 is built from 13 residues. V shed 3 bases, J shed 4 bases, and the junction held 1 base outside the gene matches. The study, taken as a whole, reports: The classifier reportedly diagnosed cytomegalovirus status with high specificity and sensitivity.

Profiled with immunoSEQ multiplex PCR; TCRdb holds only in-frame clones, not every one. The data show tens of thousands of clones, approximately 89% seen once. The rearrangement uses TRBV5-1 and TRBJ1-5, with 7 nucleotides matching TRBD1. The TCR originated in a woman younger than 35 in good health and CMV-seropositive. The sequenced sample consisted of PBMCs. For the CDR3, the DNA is TGCGCCAGCAGCTCACAGGGGAATCAGCCCCAGCATTTT. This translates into CASSSQGNQPQHF.